These 26 T cell receptor beta chains share one sample of origin, sequenced in a study of identifying expanded T cells in peripheral blood (dated 2019 in TCRdb). The library was built by means of the immunoSEQ multiplex PCR assay. Imported from immuneACCESS, the table was reduced by TCRdb to in-frame sequences with V and J called. These copies leave out some clones; in studies compared against another copy, an unresolved V gene accounts for under half, and the cause of the remainder is not known. The sample includes about 90,000 clones, with around 90% observed a single time. The ten most abundant clones make up less than 6% of the sample. Sequencing was performed on blood. These receptors came from a person between 18 and 75 years old in good health.

The rearrangement joins TRBV9 to TRBJ1-1; unclear D gene. Deletions cut 4 bases from V and 0 bases from J, with 7 bases between. Germline CDR1 SGDLS, CDR2 YYNGEE. CDR3 size: 13 residues. CDR3 amino acids: CASSLTVNTEAFF. DNA of the CDR3: TGTGCCAGCAGCCTGACGGTGAACACTGAAGCTTTCTTT.

The rearrangement uses TRBV2 and TRBJ2-3; D is possibly TRBD2 (6 bases). Trimming shortened V by 4 bases and J by 3 bases, and 8 bases separated the two germline ends. The CDR3 covers 13 residues. Per the germline V gene, CDR1 is SNHLY and CDR2 is FYNNEI. CDR3 in amino acids: CASSAGETDTQYF. In nucleotides, the CDR3 is TGTGCCAGCAGTGCGGGGGAAACAGATACGCAGTATTTT.

As concerns this clone: One end of the junction fails to match germline, which may point to a read error. The genes are TRBV7-9 and TRBJ2-7; tentatively, D is TRBD2 (6 bases). Germline V lookup: CDR1 SEHNR, CDR2 FQNEAQ (reference sequence). CDR3 size: 15 residues. The CDR3 DNA follows: TGTGCCAGCAACTTATGGAGGGCGGGGTTCTACGAGCAGTACTTC. This encodes CASNLWRAGFYEQYF.

This clone turned up a few times. The chain recombines TRBV5-5 with TRBJ1-5; D is unclear. With 4 bases removed from V and 0 bases from J, the gap between germline ends came to 11 bases. CDR1 is SGHKS and CDR2 is YYEKEE in the germline V gene (reference sequence). This CDR3 has 15 residues. CDR3 sequence (DNA): TGTGCCAGCAGCCCTCCTGGCACTAGCAATCAGCCCCAGCATTTT. Its translation is CASSPPGTSNQPQHF.

The V and J genes are TRBV9 and TRBJ1-2; 7 nucleotides match TRBD1. Germline CDR1 and CDR2: SGDLS and YYNGEE. The CDR3 is 17 amino acids. The V and J ends lost 0 bases and 5 bases, in that order; junction bases with no gene match: 13. CDR3: CASSVAKDQDRSYGYTF. CDR3 nucleotide sequence: TGTGCCAGCAGCGTAGCGAAAGACCAGGACAGGAGTTATGGCTACACCTTC. The full variable domain, completed using reference TRBV9 and TRBJ1-2, is DSGVTQTPKHLITATGQRVTLRCSPRSGDLSVYWYQQSLDQGLQFLIQYYNGEERAKGNILERFSAQQFPDLHSELNLSSLELGDSALYFCASSVAKDQDRSYGYTFGSGTRLTVV.

The rearrangement uses TRBV4-1 and TRBJ2-3, with TRBD1 matching over 8 bases. The germline V gene encodes CDR1 MGHRA and CDR2 YSYEKL. The V segment lost 1 base and the J segment 4 bases; nucleotides outside the gene matches: 4. The CDR3 runs 15 residues. CDR3 sequence reads: CASSQVDRDADTQYF. The CDR3 DNA reads TGCGCCAGCAGCCAAGTGGACAGGGACGCAGATACGCAGTATTTT.

Of note for this clone: Other nucleotide sequences from this sample produce the same CDR3. This chain connects TRBV18 to TRBJ1-1; D ambiguous. V lost 3 bases, J lost 1 base, and 6 bases lay in between. The CDR3 contains 13 residues. The germline gives CDR1 KGHSH, CDR2 LQKENI. CDR3 amino acids: CASSPGANTEAFF. CDR3 nucleotide sequence: TGTGCCAGCTCACCTGGCGCGAACACTGAAGCTTTCTTT.

The chain recombines TRBV30 with TRBJ1-2, with D tentatively TRBD1 (5 bases). The length of the CDR3 is 15 residues. V was cut by 3 bases and J by 0 bases, with 14 bases left in between. From germline, CDR1 is GTSNPN and CDR2 SVGIG (reference sequence). This CDR3 reads CAWRRGFAANYGYTF. DNA of the CDR3: TGTGCCTGGAGGCGGGGGTTTGCAGCTAACTATGGCTACACCTTC.

The V and J genes are TRBV29-1 and TRBJ2-1; D tentatively fits TRBD1 or TRBD2 (5 bases each). Germline CDR1 SQVTM, CDR2 ANQGSEA. The CDR3 is made up of 11 amino acids. The CDR3 DNA follows: TGCAGGGGGGATGCCTACAATGAGCAGTTCTTC. Its protein product is CRGDAYNEQFF.

This clone was counted only a few times. The CDR3 DNA is TGCAGCGGGACCCGCATGGGGGGAAACACCATATATTTT. It yields the protein CSGTRMGGNTIYF. The chain is built from TRBV29-1 and TRBJ1-3; D not resolved. The CDR3 has 13 amino acids. The V gene's germline CDR1 is SQVTM and CDR2 ANQGSEA. The V end lost 7 bases, the J end lost 4 bases, and 14 bases lay between the germline ends.

The chain is built from TRBV28 and TRBJ2-3; TRBD1 matches at 7 bases. CDR3 length: 16 residues. After removal of 3 bases from V and 3 bases from J, the junction contained 9 bases not matched to a gene. Per the germline V gene, CDR1 is MDHEN and CDR2 is SYDVKM. CDR3 DNA: TGTGCCAGCAGTTTCTCCCGACAGGGACAAACAGATACGCAGTATTTT. Its protein is CASSFSRQGQTDTQYF.

This sequence joins TRBV6-5 and TRBJ1-1; 8 bases are shared with TRBD1. CDR3 length: 15 residues. The V gene's germline CDR1 is MNHEY and CDR2 SVGAGI. V shed 4 bases and J 3 bases; nucleotides not matched to a gene: 7. CDR3 nucleotide sequence: TGTGCCAGCAGTTCGACAGGGGTTCTGGACACTGAAGCTTTCTTT. It translates to CASSSTGVLDTEAFF.

The V gene is TRBV28, the J gene TRBJ1-2; weak D call: TRBD1 (6 bases). Germline CDR1 MDHEN, CDR2 SYDVKM. V gave up 2 bases and J gave up 7 bases, with 14 bases separating them. This CDR3 spans 14 amino acids. CDR3: CASSLVRGSSGYTF. The CDR3 nucleotides are TGTGCCAGCAGTTTAGTCAGGGGATCCAGTGGCTACACCTTC.

The rearrangement links TRBV7-2 to TRBJ2-5; D uncertain. With 2 bases removed from V and 5 bases from J, the gap between germline ends came to 18 bases. This CDR3 is built from 16 residues. CDR1 SGHTA and CDR2 FQGNSA come from the germline V gene. This CDR3 reads CASSLRLGGPGETQYF. The CDR3 DNA sequence: TGTGCCAGCAGCTTAAGATTGGGTGGACCCGGGGAGACCCAGTACTTC.

The V gene is TRBV30, the J gene TRBJ1-4, with 12 bases that match TRBD1. The V and J ends lost 7 bases and 10 bases, in that order; junction bases with no gene match: 10. CDR3 length: 14 amino acids. The germline V gene encodes CDR1 GTSNPN and CDR2 SVGIG (reference sequence). This CDR3 is CAYARDRGQGKLFF. For the CDR3, the DNA is TGTGCCTACGCCAGGGACAGGGGGCAAGGAAAACTGTTTTTT.

V gene TRBV5-4 combines with J gene TRBJ1-1; TRBD1 matches at 10 bases. V was pared by 4 bases and J by 7 bases, with 7 bases of the junction left unmatched. The CDR3 is 14 amino acids. From germline, CDR1 is SGHNT and CDR2 YYREEE (reference sequence). CDR3 sequence: CASSQDRGKIEAFF. Here the CDR3 DNA reads TGTGCCAGCAGCCAGGACAGGGGGAAAATTGAAGCTTTCTTT.

This chain uses TRBV6-1 with TRBJ1-1, with D tentatively TRBD1 (5 bases). V lost 4 bases and J 5 bases, leaving 14 bases between the germline ends. Germline lookup yields CDR1 MNHNS and CDR2 SASEGT. The length of the CDR3 is 14 residues. CDR3: CASSVSGGNTEAFF. The CDR3 DNA reads as TGTGCCAGCAGTGTTTCGGGGGGGAATACTGAAGCTTTCTTT.

This clone has just one count. The CDR3 is CASITTLGVGETQYF. The CDR3 bases are TGTGCCAGCATCACCACCTTGGGAGTCGGGGAGACCCAGTACTTC. The chain has TRBV7-2 and TRBJ2-5; weak D call: TRBD2 (5 bases). Germline CDR1 SGHTA, CDR2 FQGNSA. V dropped 7 bases and J dropped 5 bases, with 20 bases sitting between them. This CDR3 spans 15 amino acids.

The chain recombines TRBV30 with TRBJ1-3; a possible D gene is TRBD1 (5 bases). Trimming left V 7 bases short and J 4 bases short, with 11 bases between. In germline, CDR1 is GTSNPN, CDR2 SVGIG (reference sequence). This CDR3 is built from 12 residues. The CDR3 region has the DNA TGTGCCTCCGGCCGGGGGGGAAACACCATATATTTT. This codes for CASGRGGNTIYF.

This clone is a singleton in its sample. The chain recombines TRBV2 with TRBJ1-5; 7 positions match TRBD1. CDR1 and CDR2 from the germline V gene are SNHLY and FYNNEI. After removal of 7 bases from V and 7 bases from J, the junction contained 13 bases not matched to a gene. This CDR3 contains 15 residues. Written as DNA, the CDR3 is TGTGCCAGCACCTTGGACAGGTCTCATTTACAGCCCCAGCATTTT. Translated: CASTLDRSHLQPQHF.

This rearrangement joins TRBV21-1 to TRBJ1-2; the D segment call TRBD1 is taken from the table without a DNA check. TRBV21-1 is described as a pseudogene. This CDR3 is built from 18 residues. The CDR3 is CASSKGRRGQHPIYGYTF. For the CDR3, the DNA is TGTGCCAGCAGCAAAGGTAGGAGGGGGCAGCACCCCATCTATGGCTACACCTTC.

CDR3 loop: CASSLGPNGEQFF. The CDR3 region has the DNA TGTGCCAGCAGCTTGGGACCGAACGGTGAGCAGTTCTTC. The gene calls are TRBV5-6 and TRBJ2-1; D is uncertain. CDR3 size: 13 residues. Trimming left V 0 bases short and J 9 bases short, with 10 bases between. Germline V CDR1 and CDR2: SGHDT, YYEEEE.

V usage is TRBV9 and J usage is TRBJ1-3; perhaps TRBD1 as D (5 bases). Deletions cut 3 bases from V and 2 bases from J, with 9 bases between. Germline loops: CDR1 SGDLS, CDR2 YYNGEE. This CDR3 spans 14 amino acids. The CDR3 protein is CASSGTGTGNTIYF. CDR3 DNA: TGTGCCAGCAGCGGAACAGGAACTGGAAACACCATATATTTT.

The chain joins TRBV5-1 to TRBJ2-5, with TRBD2 matching 10 bases. The CDR3 totals 15 residues. The germline CDR1 and CDR2 sequences are SGHRS and YFSETQ. V gave up 2 bases and J gave up 2 bases; unmatched junction bases: 3. The CDR3 DNA reads TGCGCCAGCAGCTTTCCACTAGCGGGACAAGAGACCCAGTACTTC. Amino acids: CASSFPLAGQETQYF.

Only one count was recorded for this clone. The chain is built from TRBV6-5 and TRBJ2-5; D is ambiguous. Germline CDR1 reads MNHEY; CDR2 reads SVGAGI. V was pared by 0 bases and J by 2 bases, with 13 bases between. The CDR3 runs to 16 residues. The chain's CDR3 is CASSYSLASSQETQYF. The CDR3 DNA follows: TGTGCCAGCAGTTACTCTTTAGCTAGTTCGCAAGAGACCCAGTACTTC.

The V and J genes are TRBV5-1 and TRBJ2-7; D unclear. The CDR3 spans 13 residues. V lost 1 base and J lost 5, with 10 bases in between. Germline CDR1 and CDR2: SGHRS and YFSETQ. CDR3 DNA sequence: TGCGCCAGCAGCTTGCGGTTTTTGGACGAGCAGTACTTC. It yields the protein CASSLRFLDEQYF.